One sample yielded the 6 T cell receptor beta chains listed below, sequenced in a study of metastatic and nonmetastatic thyroid tumors. No treatment had been given to any patient before thyroid surgery. TCRdb re-clonotyped the PCR reads through MiXCR. The table includes some 23,000 clones, 20% to 25% detected once. The sample was tumor tissue. The receptors come from a female donor with papillary thyroid cancer or a benign thyroid nodule (not recorded which). Some clones in this sample may be carry-over from other donors' samples.

This clone has a handful of counts. The gene calls are TRBV6-1 and TRBJ2-5; maybe TRBD2 (5 bases). The V gene's germline CDR1 is MNHNS and CDR2 SASEGT. The V and J ends lost 6 bases and 5 bases respectively, with 13 bases between them. The CDR3 has 13 residues. This chain's CDR3 is CASSTSPHETQYF. Here the CDR3 DNA reads TGTGCCAGCAGCACTAGTCCCCACGAGACCCAGTACTTC.

This clone was picked up many times. The rearrangement joins TRBV5-1 to TRBJ2-2; D remains ambiguous. The CDR3 has 14 amino acids. Deletions cut 0 bases from V and 7 bases from J, with 10 bases between. CDR1 is SGHRS, CDR2 YFSETQ, per germline. The CDR3 region is CASSLGLTVGELFF. The CDR3, as DNA: TGCGCCAGCAGCTTGGGCCTAACGGTCGGGGAGCTGTTTTTT.

This clone was seen only a few times. This likely comes from a read error, as the CDR3 has no conserved phenylalanine or tryptophan at its end. The chain links TRBV12-3 or TRBV12-4 to TRBJ2-7; D gene unclear. The ends were cut back, 4 bases at V and 0 bases at J, with 10 bases in the middle. This CDR3 has 14 amino acids. This chain's CDR3 is CASSSIPSSYEQYL. Written as DNA, the CDR3 is TGTGCCAGCAGTTCCATCCCCAGCTCCTACGAGCAGTACCTC.

This clone was observed a few times. This chain links TRBV6-1 with TRBJ1-1; 8 bases are a match to TRBD1. The CDR3 has 16 residues. Germline trimming cut 0 bases from V and 7 bases from J; bases unmatched to any gene: 10. The germline V gene encodes CDR1 MNHNS and CDR2 SASEGT. The CDR3 loop reads CASSEAYDRGLIEAFF. The CDR3 DNA sequence: TGTGCCAGCAGTGAAGCCTATGACAGGGGTCTTATTGAAGCTTTCTTT.

The chain carries TRBV4-2 and TRBJ2-2, with a weak D call TRBD2 (5 bases). CDR3 length equals 15 residues. V lost 4 bases, J lost 1 base, and 10 bases lay in between. Germline V gene sequence: CDR1 LGHNA, CDR2 YNFKEQ. DNA of the CDR3: TGTGCCAGCAGCCTACTACGGGGGAACACCGGGGAGCTGTTTTTT. Translating it yields CASSLLRGNTGELFF.

With respect to this clone: The junction shows a germline mismatch at one end, possibly a read error. The V call is TRBV10-3, the J call TRBJ1-6; D is undetermined. Germline values: CDR1 ENHRY, CDR2 SYGVKD. The CDR3 sequence is 16 residues long. CDR3 sequence: CAISESENPPNQGLHF. As DNA, the CDR3 is TGTGCCATCAGCGAGTCGGAGAACCCGCCCAATCAAGGCCTCCACTTT.